This T cell receptor beta chain was sequenced for a study of cytomegalovirus exposure and HLA in healthy donors. On the study more broadly: A prior study identified approximately 110 million unique TCR beta sequences from 180 million or so T cells. Whole-study results and caveats: With high specificity and sensitivity, the classifier reportedly diagnosed cytomegalovirus status. In an earlier analysis, about 87% or about 30%: the productive usage of most TCR beta V segments. Later analysis found that TCR beta chains associated with HLA were more clonally expanded than other, equally common chains.

As concerns this clone: Its cognate antigen is unknown.

CDR1 and CDR2 (germline): KGHSH, LQKENI. V was clipped by 0 bases and J by 7 bases; unmatched bases: 7. The CDR3 spans 16 residues. 60 Vbeta and 13 Jbeta primers were used in PCR. The assay was immunoSEQ multiplex PCR, and TCRdb's table has in-frame clones only and misses some. This sample has some 90,000 clones, with approximately 81% found just once. This sequence originates from a woman aged 40 to 50 in good health and CMV-seronegative. The material sequenced was PBMCs. The genes are TRBV18 and TRBJ2-7, with 12 bases matching TRBD2. CDR3 in amino acids: CASSPPTSGRSYEQYF. For the CDR3, the DNA is TGTGCCAGCTCACCACCCACTAGCGGGAGGTCATATGAGCAGTACTTC.